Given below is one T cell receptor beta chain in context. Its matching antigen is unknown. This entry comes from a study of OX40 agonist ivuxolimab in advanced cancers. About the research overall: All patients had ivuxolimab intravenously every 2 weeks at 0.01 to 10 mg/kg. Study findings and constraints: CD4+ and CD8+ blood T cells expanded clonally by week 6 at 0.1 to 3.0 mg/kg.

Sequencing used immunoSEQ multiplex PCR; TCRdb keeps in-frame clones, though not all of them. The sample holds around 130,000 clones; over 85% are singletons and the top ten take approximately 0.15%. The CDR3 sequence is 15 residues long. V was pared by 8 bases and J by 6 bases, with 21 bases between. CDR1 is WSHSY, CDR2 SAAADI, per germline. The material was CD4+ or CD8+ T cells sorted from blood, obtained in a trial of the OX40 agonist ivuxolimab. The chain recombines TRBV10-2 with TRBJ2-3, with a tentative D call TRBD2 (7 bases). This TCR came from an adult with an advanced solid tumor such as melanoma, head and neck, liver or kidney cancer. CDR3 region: CASGGGRAGEDTQYF. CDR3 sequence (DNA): TGCGCCAGCGGAGGGGGTCGGGCGGGAGAGGATACGCAGTATTTT.